This TCR beta chain appears in the sequencing data of a study of shared clonotypes between healthy human individuals. Study outcomes and limitations: Richness estimates generally favored naive over memory subsets.

The germline V gene encodes CDR1 SGHNT and CDR2 YENEEA. CDR3 size: 13 residues. Trimming removed 0 bases from V and 10 bases from J, with 10 bases in between. In the CD4+ fraction, cells were divided into CD45RA+ naive and CD45RA-negative memory subsets. Source study methods: Junction-only sequences produced by ImmunoSEQ had no quality scores, so filtering differed. Assay used: immunoSEQ multiplex PCR; TCRdb lists only in-frame clones, some missing. V, J and clone size reflect that table, while D and trimming were determined from the DNA. The sample includes millions of clones, around 94% of them seen just once. For this clone: Antigen specificity is unknown.

The receptor was derived from a man younger than 35 in good health. Sequencing was carried out using naive CD4+ T cells sorted from blood. Subset noted: CD45RA+ positively selected. J is TRBJ2-1 and V is TRBV11-3; unclear D gene. DNA for the CDR3: TGTGCCAGCAGCTTAGAAGCCCTAGGGGAGCAGTTCTTC. This encodes CASSLEALGEQFF.